The sequence of this TCR beta chain was determined in a study of radiotherapy plus CTLA-4 blockade in lung cancer. Findings and caveats of the study: An expansion of tumor-derived TCR clones occurred in blood after radiotherapy plus ipilimumab.

CDR3 size: 16 residues. Germline CDR1 MNHNS, CDR2 SASEGT. V was shortened by 2 bases and J by 5 bases, with 15 bases between the two germline ends. Turning to this clone: Its antigen is undetermined.

Data came from immunoSEQ multiplex PCR; TCRdb stores just in-frame clones and leaves some out. The data show some 110,000 clones, with about 83% seen just once and 5.2% held by the top ten. The receptor was derived from a human donor with non-small cell lung cancer who had a partial response to radiotherapy plus ipilimumab. V and J are TRBV6-1 and TRBJ1-4, with D tentatively TRBD1 (6 bases). The specimen comprised peripheral blood, sampled from a patient treated with radiotherapy plus ipilimumab. CDR3 bases: TGTGCCAGCAGTGAATCTTATGGCAGGGGAAATGAAAAACTGTTTTTT. Its translation is CASSESYGRGNEKLFF.